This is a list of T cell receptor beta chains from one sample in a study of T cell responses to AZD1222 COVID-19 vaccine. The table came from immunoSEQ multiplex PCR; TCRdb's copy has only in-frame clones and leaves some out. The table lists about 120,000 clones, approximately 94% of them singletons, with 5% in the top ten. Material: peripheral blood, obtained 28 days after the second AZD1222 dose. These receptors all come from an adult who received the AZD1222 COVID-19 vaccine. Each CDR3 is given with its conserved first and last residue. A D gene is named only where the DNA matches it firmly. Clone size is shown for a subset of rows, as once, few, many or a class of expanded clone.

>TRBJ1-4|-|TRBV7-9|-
CASSRTGSIGYEKLFF
TGTGCCAGCAGCCGAACTGGATCTATCGGGTATGAAAAACTGTTTTTT
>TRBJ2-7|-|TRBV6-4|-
CASSALGPTQQYF
TGTGCCAGCAGCGCCCTCGGCCCGACCCAGCAGTACTTC
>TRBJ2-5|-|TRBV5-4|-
CASSPVGRLQETQYF
TGTGCCAGCAGCCCGGTAGGCAGGCTACAAGAGACCCAGTACTTC
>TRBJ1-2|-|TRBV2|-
CATLGGREVRGYTF
TGTGCCACCCTCGGGGGCAGGGAGGTTAGAGGCTACACCTTC
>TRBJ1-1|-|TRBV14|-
CASSLRPVGFVVNTEAFF
TGTGCCAGCAGCCTCCGACCAGTGGGTTTCGTCGTGAACACTGAAGCTTTCTTT
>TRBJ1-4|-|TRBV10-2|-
CASSKTGLNEKLFF
TGCGCCAGCAGCAAGACAGGACTTAATGAAAAACTGTTTTTT
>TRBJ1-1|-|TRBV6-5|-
CASNGGDHSEAFF
TGTGCCAGCAATGGGGGTGATCACTCTGAAGCTTTCTTT
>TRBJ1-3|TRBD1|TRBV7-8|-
CASSRGGTGNTIYF
TGTGCCAGCAGCCGAGGGGGCACCGGAAACACCATATATTTT
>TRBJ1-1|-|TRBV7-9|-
CASSLVGGPEAFF
TGTGCCAGCAGCTTAGTGGGGGGACCGGAGGCTTTCTTT
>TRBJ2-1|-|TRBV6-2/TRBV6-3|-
CASSSRAGEQFF
TGTGCCAGCAGTTCTCGGGCGGGAGAGCAGTTCTTC
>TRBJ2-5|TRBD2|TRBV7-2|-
CASRSGGAQETQYF
TGTGCCAGCCGTAGCGGGGGGGCCCAAGAGACCCAGTACTTC
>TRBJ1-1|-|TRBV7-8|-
CASSLWPVAEAFF
TGTGCCAGCAGCTTGTGGCCTGTGGCTGAAGCTTTCTTT
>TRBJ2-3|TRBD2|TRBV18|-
CASSRILAQHGTDTQYF
TGTGCCAGCTCACGAATACTAGCGCAGCACGGCACAGATACGCAGTATTTT
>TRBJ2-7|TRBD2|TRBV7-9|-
CASSFMGGDEQYF
TGTGCCAGCAGCTTTATGGGAGGGGACGAGCAGTACTTC
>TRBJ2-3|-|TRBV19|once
CASSMGLPGVTQYF
TGTGCCAGTAGTATGGGACTCCCGGGGGTTACGCAGTATTTT
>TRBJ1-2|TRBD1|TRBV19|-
CASTKWTGFNYGYTF
TGTGCCAGTACGAAATGGACAGGGTTTAACTATGGCTACACCTTC
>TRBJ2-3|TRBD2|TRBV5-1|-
CASRTSGSIPSSTDTQYF
TGCGCCAGCAGGACTAGCGGGAGTATCCCTTCTAGCACAGATACGCAGTATTTT
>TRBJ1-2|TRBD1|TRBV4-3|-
CASSRTGESGYTF
TGCGCCAGCAGTCGGACAGGGGAAAGTGGCTACACCTTC
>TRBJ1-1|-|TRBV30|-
CAWSVQGETEAFF
TGTGCCTGGAGTGTACAGGGCGAAACTGAAGCTTTCTTT
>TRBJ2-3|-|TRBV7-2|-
CASSYPDTQYF
TGTGCCAGCAGTTACCCAGATACGCAGTATTTT
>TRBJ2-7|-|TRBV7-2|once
CASSLDGRRSYEQYF
TGTGCCAGCAGCTTAGACGGCAGGCGGTCCTACGAGCAGTACTTC
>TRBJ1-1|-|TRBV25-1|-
CASGDLNTEAFF
TGTGCCAGCGGGGATCTAAACACTGAAGCTTTCTTT
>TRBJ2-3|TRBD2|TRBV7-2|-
CASSSTSLAGVTQYF
TGTGCCAGCAGCTCGACTTCACTAGCGGGAGTTACGCAGTATTTT
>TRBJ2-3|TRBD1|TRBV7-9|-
CASSLGTGDNTQYF
TGTGCCAGCAGCTTAGGGACAGGGGATAATACGCAGTATTTT
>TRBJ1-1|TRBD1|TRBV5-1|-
CASSQRMGTGAFF
TGCGCCAGCAGCCAACGTATGGGGACAGGGGCTTTCTTT
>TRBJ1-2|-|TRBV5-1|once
CASSPGTYGYTF
TGCGCCAGCAGCCCGGGGACCTATGGCTACACCTTC
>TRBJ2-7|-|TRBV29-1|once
CSVGTPSQEQYF
TGCAGCGTAGGGACGCCTTCCCAAGAGCAGTACTTC
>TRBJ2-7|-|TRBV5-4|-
CASSSGGSYEQYF
TGTGCCAGCAGCTCCGGCGGCTCCTACGAGCAGTACTTC
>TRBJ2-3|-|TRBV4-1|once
CASSQVPHTDTQYF
TGCGCCAGCAGCCAAGTCCCGCACACAGATACGCAGTATTTT
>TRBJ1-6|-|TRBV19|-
CASSMVSYNSPLHF
TGTGCCAGTAGTATGGTCTCCTATAATTCACCCCTCCACTTT
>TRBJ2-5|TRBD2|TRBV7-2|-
CASSLGLAEETQYF
TGTGCCAGCAGCCTGGGACTAGCCGAAGAGACCCAGTACTTC
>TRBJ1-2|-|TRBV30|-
CAWGVTGVYGYTF
TGTGCCTGGGGTGTAACGGGGGTTTATGGCTACACCTTC
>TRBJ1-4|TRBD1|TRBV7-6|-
CASSPTGGGSEKLFF
TGTGCCAGCAGCCCCACAGGGGGAGGGAGTGAAAAACTGTTTTTT
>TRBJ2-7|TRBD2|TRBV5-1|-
CASSYGSGPYEQYF
TGCGCCAGCAGCTACGGTAGCGGGCCTTACGAGCAGTACTTC
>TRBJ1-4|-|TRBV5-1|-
CASSLGGGNEKLFF
TGCGCCAGCAGCCTGGGAGGGGGTAATGAAAAACTGTTTTTT
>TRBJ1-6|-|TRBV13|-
CASSFPGTPLHF
TGTGCCAGCAGCTTTCCAGGGACACCCCTCCACTTT
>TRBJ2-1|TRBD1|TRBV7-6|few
CASSDGQGARNEQFF
TGTGCCAGCAGCGACGGACAGGGGGCGCGGAATGAGCAGTTCTTC
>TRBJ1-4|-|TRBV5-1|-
CASSDGGRNEKLFF
TGCGCCAGCAGTGACGGTGGGAGAAATGAAAAACTGTTTTTT
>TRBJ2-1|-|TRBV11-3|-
CASSLEMRSNEQFF
TGTGCCAGCAGCTTAGAAATGCGCAGCAATGAGCAGTTCTTC
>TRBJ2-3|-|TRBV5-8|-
CASTTLLGTDTQYF
TGTGCCAGCACCACACTCTTAGGAACAGATACGCAGTATTTT
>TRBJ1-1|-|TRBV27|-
CASSPTRGQDEAFF
TGTGCCAGCAGTCCGACGAGGGGTCAGGATGAAGCTTTCTTT
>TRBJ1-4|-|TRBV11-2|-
CASSLVAEKLFF
TGTGCCAGCAGCTTAGTGGCCGAAAAACTGTTTTTT
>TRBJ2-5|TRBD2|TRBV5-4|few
CASSLPGLAGTETQYF
TGTGCCAGCAGCCTACCGGGACTAGCGGGAACAGAGACCCAGTACTTC
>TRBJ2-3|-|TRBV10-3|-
CAIRTESTDTQYF
TGTGCCATCAGAACCGAGAGCACAGATACGCAGTATTTT
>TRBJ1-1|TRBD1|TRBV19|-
CASSATGGTEAFF
TGTGCCAGTAGTGCTACAGGGGGCACTGAAGCTTTCTTT
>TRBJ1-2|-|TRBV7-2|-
CASSLATAYGYTF
TGTGCCAGCAGCTTAGCGACAGCCTACGGCTACACCTTC
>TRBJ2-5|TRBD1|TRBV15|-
CATSKAGTGQETQYF
TGTGCCACCAGCAAAGCCGGGACAGGGCAAGAGACCCAGTACTTC
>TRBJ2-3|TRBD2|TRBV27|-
CASRLAGITDTQYF
TGTGCCAGCAGACTAGCGGGAATCACAGATACGCAGTATTTT
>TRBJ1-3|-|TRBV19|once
CASSIKLLSGNTIYF
TGTGCCAGTAGTATAAAGCTTCTCTCTGGAAACACCATATATTTT
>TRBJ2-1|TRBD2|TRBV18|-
CASSPRRGANSEQFF
TGTGCCAGCTCACCAAGGCGGGGGGCGAATAGTGAGCAGTTCTTC
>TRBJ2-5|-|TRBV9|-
CASSVNQETQYF
TGTGCCAGCAGCGTAAACCAAGAGACCCAGTACTTC
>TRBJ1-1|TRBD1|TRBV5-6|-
CASRPWARTGRMNTEAFF
TGTGCCAGCAGACCCTGGGCTAGGACAGGGCGCATGAACACTGAAGCTTTCTTT
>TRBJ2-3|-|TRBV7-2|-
CASSPDWDSTDTQYF
TGTGCCAGCAGCCCCGACTGGGATAGCACAGATACGCAGTATTTT
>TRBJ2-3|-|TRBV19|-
CASSPSWGRLSTDTQYF
TGTGCCAGTAGTCCCTCGTGGGGCCGCCTGAGCACAGATACGCAGTATTTT